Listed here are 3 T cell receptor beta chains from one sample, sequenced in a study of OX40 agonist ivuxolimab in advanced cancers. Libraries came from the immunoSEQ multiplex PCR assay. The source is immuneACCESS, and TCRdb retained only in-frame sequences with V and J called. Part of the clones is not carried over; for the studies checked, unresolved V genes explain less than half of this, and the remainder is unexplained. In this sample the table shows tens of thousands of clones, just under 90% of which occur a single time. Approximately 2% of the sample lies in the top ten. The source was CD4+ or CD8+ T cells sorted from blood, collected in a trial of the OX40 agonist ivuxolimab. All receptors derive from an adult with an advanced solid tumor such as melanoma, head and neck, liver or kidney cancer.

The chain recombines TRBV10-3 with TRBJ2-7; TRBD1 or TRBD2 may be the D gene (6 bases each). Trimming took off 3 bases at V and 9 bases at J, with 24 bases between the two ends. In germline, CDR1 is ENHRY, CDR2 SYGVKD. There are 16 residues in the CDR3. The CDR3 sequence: CAISDTAGQSFHGQYF. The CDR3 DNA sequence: TGTGCCATCAGTGATACCGCGGGACAATCTTTCCACGGGCAGTACTTC.

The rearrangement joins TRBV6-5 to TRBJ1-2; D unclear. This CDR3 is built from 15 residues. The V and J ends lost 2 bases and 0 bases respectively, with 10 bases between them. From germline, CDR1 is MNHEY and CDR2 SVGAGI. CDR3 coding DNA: TGTGCCAGCAGTTACGGTACGGCCGCTAACTATGGCTACACCTTC. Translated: CASSYGTAANYGYTF.

CDR3 in amino acids: CSVGHSGETQYF. The CDR3 coding sequence is TGCAGCGTTGGGCACTCGGGGGAGACCCAGTACTTC. The rearrangement links TRBV29-1 to TRBJ2-5; perhaps TRBD2 as D (5 bases). CDR3 length: 12 amino acids. Trimming shortened V by 4 bases and J by 5 bases, and 11 bases separated the two germline ends. Per germline, CDR1 SQVTM and CDR2 ANQGSEA. The full variable domain, in which reference TRBV29-1 and TRBJ2-5 provide the parts outside the CDR3, is SAVISQKPSRDICQRGTSLTIQCQVDSQVTMMFWYRQQPGQSLTLIATANQGSEATYESGFVIDKFPISRPNLTFSTLTVSNMSPEDSSIYLCSVGHSGETQYFGPGTRLLVL.